This T cell receptor (beta chain) was sequenced in a study of cytomegalovirus exposure and HLA in healthy donors. This clone showed up just a few times. Per the germline V gene, CDR1 is KGHSH and CDR2 is LQKENI. This CDR3 region has 17 residues. After removal of 5 bases from V and 4 bases from J, the junction contained 15 bases not matched to a gene. Amplification used 60 Vbeta primers and 13 Jbeta primers. This table comes from immunoSEQ multiplex PCR, and its TCRdb copy is limited to in-frame clones, with some not included. The sample consists of around 100,000 clones, 7.6% of them appearing once. The sequenced sample consisted of PBMCs. This receptor was taken from a man aged 45 to 65 in good health and CMV-seronegative. The chain uses TRBV18 and TRBJ1-2; 8 bases are a match to TRBD1. The CDR3 loop is CASSRTGQGAPPYGYTF. The CDR3 DNA is TGTGCCAGCTCAAGAACCGGACAGGGCGCTCCCCCCTATGGCTACACCTTC.